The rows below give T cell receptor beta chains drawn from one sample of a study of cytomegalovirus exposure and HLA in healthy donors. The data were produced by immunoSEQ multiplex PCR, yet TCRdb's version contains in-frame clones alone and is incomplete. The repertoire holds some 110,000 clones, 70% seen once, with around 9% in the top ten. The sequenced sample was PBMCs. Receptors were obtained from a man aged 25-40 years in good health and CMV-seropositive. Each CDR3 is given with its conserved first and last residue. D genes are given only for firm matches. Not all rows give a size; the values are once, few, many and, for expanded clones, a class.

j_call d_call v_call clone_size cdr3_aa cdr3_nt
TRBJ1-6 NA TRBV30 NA CAWSDGLLHSPLHF TGTGCCTGGAGTGACGGACTGTTACATTCACCCCTCCACTTT
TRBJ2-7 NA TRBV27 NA CASRFTGSSEQYF TGTGCCAGCAGATTTACAGGGTCAAGCGAGCAGTACTTC
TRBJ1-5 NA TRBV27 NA CASSLITGEPQHF TGTGCCAGCAGTCTGATTACAGGAGAGCCCCAGCATTTT
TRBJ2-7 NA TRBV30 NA CAWSVLTYEQYF TGTGCCTGGAGTGTATTAACTTACGAGCAGTACTTC
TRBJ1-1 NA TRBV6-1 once CASVFGGQTPEAFF TGTGCCAGCGTATTCGGCGGACAGACCCCTGAAGCTTTCTTT
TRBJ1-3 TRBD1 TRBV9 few CASSSPGQGIRSSGNTIYF TGTGCCAGCAGCTCACCGGGACAGGGAATTAGAAGCTCTGGAAACACCATATATTTT
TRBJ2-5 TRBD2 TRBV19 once CASSKLAGAPGETQYF TGTGCCAGTAGTAAGCTAGCGGGAGCCCCGGGGGAGACCCAGTACTTC
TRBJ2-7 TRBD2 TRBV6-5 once CAGRLAGGWEYF TGTGCCGGCCGACTAGCGGGGGGGTGGGAGTACTTC
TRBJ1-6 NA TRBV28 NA CASSAGNSPLHF TGTGCCAGCAGTGCAGGGAATTCACCCCTCCACTTT
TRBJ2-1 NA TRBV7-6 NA CASSLDGGWYNEQFF TGTGCCAGCAGCTTAGACGGGGGTTGGTACAATGAGCAGTTCTTC
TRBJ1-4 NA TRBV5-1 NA CASSLAVVAVNEKLFF TGCGCCAGCAGCTTGGCTGTCGTTGCGGTTAATGAAAAACTGTTTTTT
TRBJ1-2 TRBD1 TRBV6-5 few CASTLRQGAGYTF TGTGCCAGCACCCTCAGACAGGGGGCGGGCTACACCTTC
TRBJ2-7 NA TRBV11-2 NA CASSIYRAAYEQYF TGTGCCAGCAGCATATACAGGGCCGCCTACGAGCAGTACTTC
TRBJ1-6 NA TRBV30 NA CAWTLGGASSYNSPLHF TGTGCCTGGACCCTGGGGGGGGCTAGCTCCTATAATTCACCCCTCCACTTT
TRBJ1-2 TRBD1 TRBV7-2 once CASSPQAQGAYGYTF TGTGCCAGCAGCCCCCAGGCACAGGGGGCTTATGGCTACACCTTC
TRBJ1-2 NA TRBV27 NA CASSLARSNYGYTF TGTGCCAGCAGTTTAGCGCGCTCTAACTATGGCTACACCTTC
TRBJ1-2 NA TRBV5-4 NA CASSPDSNYGYTF TGTGCCAGCAGCCCCGACAGCAACTATGGCTACACCTTC
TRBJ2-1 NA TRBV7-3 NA CASSRSGMDNEQFF TGTGCCAGCAGCCGGTCCGGGATGGACAATGAGCAGTTCTTC
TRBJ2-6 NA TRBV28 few CASSLGFSFGAPRGSGANVLTF TGTGCCAGCAGTTTGGGTTTCTCTTTTGGGGCCCCCAGAGGCTCTGGGGCCAACGTCCTGACTTTC
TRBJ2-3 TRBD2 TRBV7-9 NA CASSLAGTSGRDTQYF TGTGCCAGCAGCTTAGCCGGGACTAGCGGGAGAGATACGCAGTATTTT
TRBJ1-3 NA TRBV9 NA CASSVGGGTDSGNTIYF TGTGCCAGCAGCGTAGGGGGGGGGACGGACTCTGGAAACACCATATATTTT
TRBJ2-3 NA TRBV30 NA CAWRKPGSPQYF TGTGCCTGGAGGAAGCCGGGATCTCCGCAGTATTTT
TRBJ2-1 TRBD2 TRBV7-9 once CASSSTSGSGNEQFF TGTGCCAGCAGCTCGACTAGCGGGAGTGGTAATGAGCAGTTCTTC
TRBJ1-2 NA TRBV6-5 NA CASTRSETNYGYTF TGTGCCAGCACCCGTTCCGAGACAAACTATGGCTACACCTTC
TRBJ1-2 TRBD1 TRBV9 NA CASSGDRDRGGYGYTF TGTGCCAGCAGCGGGGATAGGGACAGGGGGGGCTATGGCTACACCTTC
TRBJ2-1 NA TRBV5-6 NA CASSPDFLARNEQFF TGTGCCAGCAGCCCTGACTTTTTAGCGCGCAATGAGCAGTTCTTC
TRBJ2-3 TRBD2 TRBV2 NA CASSEVPGLAGVSTDTQYF TGTGCCAGCAGTGAAGTCCCGGGACTAGCGGGGGTTAGCACAGATACGCAGTATTTT
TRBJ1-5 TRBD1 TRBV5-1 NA CASSPQGVEGSNQPQHF TGCGCCAGCAGCCCCCAGGGGGTCGAAGGTAGCAATCAGCCCCAGCATTTT
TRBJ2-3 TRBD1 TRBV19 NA CASSPRDSTSTDTQYF TGTGCCAGTAGTCCTCGGGACAGTACTAGCACAGATACGCAGTATTTT
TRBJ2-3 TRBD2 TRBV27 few CASSLSILGGLAGEPRADTQYF TGTGCCAGCAGTTTATCGATTCTGGGGGGACTAGCGGGAGAACCTAGGGCAGATACGCAGTATTTT
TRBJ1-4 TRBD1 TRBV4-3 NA CASSQSGDRAEKLFF TGCGCCAGCAGCCAAAGTGGGGACAGGGCCGAAAAACTGTTTTTT
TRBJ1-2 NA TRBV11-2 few CASSWGRDGIYGYTF TGTGCCAGCAGCTGGGGGAGGGACGGGATTTATGGCTACACCTTC
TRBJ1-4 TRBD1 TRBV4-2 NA CASSQGGGPGQGEEKLFF TGTGCCAGCAGCCAAGGCGGTGGCCCGGGACAGGGTGAGGAAAAACTGTTTTTT
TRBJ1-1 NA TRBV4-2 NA CASSQSREPGAFF TGTGCCAGCAGCCAATCCCGGGAGCCGGGAGCTTTCTTT
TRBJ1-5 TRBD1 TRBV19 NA CASSPGTGGFDQPQHF TGTGCCAGTAGTCCAGGGACAGGGGGCTTCGATCAGCCCCAGCATTTT
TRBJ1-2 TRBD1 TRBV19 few CASSPRTGRLMAGYTF TGTGCCAGTAGTCCCCGGACAGGCCGCCTTATGGCAGGCTACACCTTC
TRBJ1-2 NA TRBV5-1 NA CASSRYRDGYTF TGCGCCAGCAGCCGCTACAGGGATGGCTACACCTTC
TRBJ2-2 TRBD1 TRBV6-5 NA CASTQTGVTGELFF TGTGCCAGCACCCAGACAGGGGTCACCGGGGAGCTGTTTTTT
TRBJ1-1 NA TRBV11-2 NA CASSRTGGRTFF TGTGCCAGCAGCCGAACGGGGGGTAGGACTTTCTTT
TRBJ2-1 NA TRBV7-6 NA CASSRGRIRGTAGYEQFF TGTGCCAGCAGCCGCGGTCGGATCCGGGGGACCGCTGGGTATGAGCAGTTCTTC
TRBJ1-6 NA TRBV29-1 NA CSFNSGQKSNSPLHF TGCAGCTTTAACTCCGGACAGAAGAGCAATTCACCCCTCCACTTT
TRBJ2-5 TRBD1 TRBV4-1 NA CASSPITGGATETQYF TGCGCCAGCAGCCCCATAACAGGGGGCGCGACCGAGACCCAGTACTTC
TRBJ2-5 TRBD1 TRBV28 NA CASSSAGQGGETQYF TGTGCCAGCAGTTCGGCGGGACAGGGAGGGGAGACCCAGTACTTC
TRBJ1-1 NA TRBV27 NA CASSSPGHNEAFF TGTGCCAGCAGTTCCCCCGGACATAATGAAGCTTTCTTT
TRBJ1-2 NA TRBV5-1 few CASSLDGQLYYGYTF TGCGCCAGCAGCTTGGACGGACAGCTATACTATGGCTACACCTTC
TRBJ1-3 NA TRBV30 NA CAWSDGVRNTIYF TGTGCCTGGAGTGACGGGGTTAGAAACACCATATATTTT
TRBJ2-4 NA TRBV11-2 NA CASSPTGPSNIQYF TGTGCCAGCAGCCCTACAGGGCCCAGTAACATTCAGTACTTC
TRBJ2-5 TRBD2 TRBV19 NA CASSLGTSEGETQYF TGTGCCAGTAGTCTCGGGACTAGCGAGGGAGAGACCCAGTACTTC
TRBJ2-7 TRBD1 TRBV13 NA CASSRGTGGFGYEQYF TGTGCCAGCAGCCGGGGGACAGGGGGCTTCGGCTACGAGCAGTACTTC
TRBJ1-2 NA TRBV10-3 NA CAIPNRDTANYGYTF TGTGCCATCCCTAATCGGGACACCGCTAACTATGGCTACACCTTC
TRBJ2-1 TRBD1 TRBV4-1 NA CASSQAGQGSYNEQFF TGCGCCAGCAGCCAAGCGGGACAGGGCTCCTACAATGAGCAGTTCTTC
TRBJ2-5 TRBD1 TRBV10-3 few CAISEPAGGLKTQYF TGTGCCATCAGTGAGCCGGCAGGGGGCTTGAAGACCCAGTACTTC
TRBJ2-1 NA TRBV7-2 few CASRLQGSSYNEQFF TGTGCCAGCAGACTCCAGGGGAGCTCCTACAATGAGCAGTTCTTC
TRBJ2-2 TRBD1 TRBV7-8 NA CASIATFRGTGRTNTGELFF TGTGCCAGCATCGCAACGTTTCGGGGGACAGGGCGCACTAACACCGGGGAGCTGTTTTTT
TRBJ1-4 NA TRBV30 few CAWGFGQYNEKLFF TGTGCCTGGGGCTTTGGGCAGTATAATGAAAAACTGTTTTTT
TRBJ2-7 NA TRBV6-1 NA CASSEGGVNEQYF TGTGCCAGCAGTGAAGGGGGGGTCAACGAGCAGTACTTC